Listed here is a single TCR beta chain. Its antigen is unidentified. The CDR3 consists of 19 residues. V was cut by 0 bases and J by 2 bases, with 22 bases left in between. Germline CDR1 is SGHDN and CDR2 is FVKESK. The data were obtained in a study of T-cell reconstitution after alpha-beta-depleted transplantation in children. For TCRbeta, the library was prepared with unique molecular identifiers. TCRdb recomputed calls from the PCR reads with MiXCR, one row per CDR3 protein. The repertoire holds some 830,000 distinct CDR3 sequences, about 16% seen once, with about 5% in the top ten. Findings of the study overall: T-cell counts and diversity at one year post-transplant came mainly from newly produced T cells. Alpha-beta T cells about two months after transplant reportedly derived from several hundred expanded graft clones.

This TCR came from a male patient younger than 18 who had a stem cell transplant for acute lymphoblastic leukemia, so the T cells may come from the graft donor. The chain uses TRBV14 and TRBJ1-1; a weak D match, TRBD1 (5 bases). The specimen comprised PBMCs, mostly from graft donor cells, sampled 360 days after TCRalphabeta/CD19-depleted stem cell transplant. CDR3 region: CASSQERGFWAPLNTEAFF. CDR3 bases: TGTGCCAGCAGCCAAGAAAGGGGCTTTTGGGCACCTTTAAACACTGAAGCTTTCTTT. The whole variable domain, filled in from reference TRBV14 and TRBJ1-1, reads EAGVTQFPSHSVIEKGQTVTLRCDPISGHDNLYWYRRVMGKEIKFLLHFVKESKQDESGMPNNRFLAERTGGTYSTLKVQPAELEDSGVYFCASSQERGFWAPLNTEAFFGQGTRLTVV.